This paragraph covers one TCR beta chain sequence. This sample is drawn from a study of shared clonotypes between healthy human individuals. Deep was the level at which the assay was run. Researchers sequenced unsorted PBMC DNA using ten immunoSEQ deep assay plates. Sequenced by immunoSEQ multiplex PCR; TCRdb stores in-frame clones only, minus some. The sample consists of some 480,000 clones, 70% to 85% of them appearing once. V lost 7 bases and J lost 2; bases outside the gene matches: 3. CDR1 is MDHEN and CDR2 is SYDVKM in the germline V gene. The CDR3 loop spans 14 amino acids. Sequencing was carried out using PBMCs. The chain links TRBV28 to TRBJ2-1; 9 positions match TRBD2. The origin of this receptor is a woman in her 40s in good health. Some clones in this sample may be carry-over from other donors' samples. CDR3 sequence: CASTRTSAYNEQFF. Here the CDR3 DNA reads TGTGCCAGCACCAGGACTAGCGCCTACAATGAGCAGTTCTTC.